Listed below are T cell receptor beta chains from one sample, sequenced in a study of beta chain features in type 1 diabetes. Profiled with immunoSEQ multiplex PCR; TCRdb holds only in-frame clones, not every one. The sample consists of hundreds of thousands of clones, around an eighth of them appearing once. Sequencing was performed on naive CD4+ T cells from blood. Source of these receptors: a young man with type 1 diabetes. Each CDR3 is given with its conserved first and last residue. Each record gives: CDR3 protein, V gene, J gene.

CDR3 protein: CASSAGSTDTQYF
V gene: TRBV19
J gene: TRBJ2-3

CDR3 protein: CASSVRLAGDTDTQYF
V gene: TRBV2
J gene: TRBJ2-3

CDR3 protein: CAISVSLAGGQETQYF
V gene: TRBV10-3
J gene: TRBJ2-5

CDR3 protein: CASSPVDGPKYF
V gene: TRBV18
J gene: TRBJ2-7

CDR3 protein: CASSQVLPDSTYEQYF
V gene: TRBV4-1
J gene: TRBJ2-7

CDR3 protein: CASRKTKNTEAFF
V gene: TRBV7-2
J gene: TRBJ1-1

CDR3 protein: CAWADWGLELRGYTF
V gene: TRBV30
J gene: TRBJ1-2

CDR3 protein: CASSPREQTQYF
V gene: TRBV19
J gene: TRBJ2-5

CDR3 protein: CASSLGSVGTDYEQYF
V gene: TRBV5-4
J gene: TRBJ2-7

CDR3 protein: CAWSIGTRPDYEQYF
V gene: TRBV30
J gene: TRBJ2-7

CDR3 protein: CASSFGTVNTEAFF
V gene: TRBV7-2
J gene: TRBJ1-1

CDR3 protein: CASSVELGYEQYF
V gene: TRBV9
J gene: TRBJ2-7

CDR3 protein: CASSPGQGGSNEQFF
V gene: TRBV18
J gene: TRBJ2-1

CDR3 protein: CASRKLWDTGELFF
V gene: TRBV6-5
J gene: TRBJ2-2

CDR3 protein: CASSPPGIRETQYF
V gene: TRBV7-2
J gene: TRBJ2-5

CDR3 protein: CASSQGQNTEAFF
V gene: TRBV18
J gene: TRBJ1-1

CDR3 protein: CASSIVEGTEAFF
V gene: TRBV19
J gene: TRBJ1-1

CDR3 protein: CSGGSNTEAFF
V gene: TRBV29-1
J gene: TRBJ1-1

CDR3 protein: CASSEGLEGDTQYF
V gene: TRBV2
J gene: TRBJ2-3

CDR3 protein: CASSLSSSNYGYTF
V gene: TRBV11-2
J gene: TRBJ1-2

CDR3 protein: CASSRQSSTDTQYF
V gene: TRBV5-6
J gene: TRBJ2-3

CDR3 protein: CASRTGDQVQPQHF
V gene: TRBV6-6
J gene: TRBJ1-5

CDR3 protein: CASRSPGTVNQPQHF
V gene: TRBV12-2
J gene: TRBJ1-5

CDR3 protein: CASSQGHGANSPLHF
V gene: TRBV4-1
J gene: TRBJ1-6

CDR3 protein: CASSLVLEETQYF
V gene: TRBV4-1
J gene: TRBJ2-5

CDR3 protein: CASSDIVLGEQYF
V gene: TRBV25-1
J gene: TRBJ2-7

CDR3 protein: CAWGEAGDEKLFF
V gene: TRBV30
J gene: TRBJ1-4

CDR3 protein: CASSVVPGQGTEAFF
V gene: TRBV6-1
J gene: TRBJ1-1

CDR3 protein: CASSAVRTNTEAFF
V gene: TRBV9
J gene: TRBJ1-1

CDR3 protein: CASSYGTGGNYGYTF
V gene: TRBV6-6
J gene: TRBJ1-2

CDR3 protein: CASSPRRDSEGGYTF
V gene: TRBV14
J gene: TRBJ1-2

CDR3 protein: CAWGRDSDSPLHF
V gene: TRBV30
J gene: TRBJ1-6

CDR3 protein: CASSYSTGAHYGYTF
V gene: TRBV6-5
J gene: TRBJ1-2

CDR3 protein: CASSQDLAGVMRGYTF
V gene: TRBV4-1
J gene: TRBJ1-2

CDR3 protein: CSARATSPLHF
V gene: TRBV20-1
J gene: TRBJ1-6

CDR3 protein: CAWSGQGGTNEKLFF
V gene: TRBV30
J gene: TRBJ1-4

CDR3 protein: CSVAVLQGSYEQYF
V gene: TRBV29-1
J gene: TRBJ2-7

CDR3 protein: CASSSTGTGYYEQYF
V gene: TRBV7-6
J gene: TRBJ2-7

CDR3 protein: CAWSLTESNQPQHF
V gene: TRBV30
J gene: TRBJ1-5

CDR3 protein: CSVLTGGDGYTF
V gene: TRBV29-1
J gene: TRBJ1-2

CDR3 protein: CASRSFGEQFF
V gene: TRBV6-1
J gene: TRBJ2-1

CDR3 protein: CAISESFLGKNTGELFF
V gene: TRBV10-3
J gene: TRBJ2-2

CDR3 protein: CASSQETGRWSPLHF
V gene: TRBV23-1
J gene: TRBJ1-6

CDR3 protein: CSVVQGAYEQYF
V gene: TRBV29-1
J gene: TRBJ2-7

CDR3 protein: CASSLGPGQGPSNTEAFF
V gene: TRBV5-1
J gene: TRBJ1-1

CDR3 protein: CASSPTSFNEQFF
V gene: TRBV25-1
J gene: TRBJ2-1

CDR3 protein: CSTQGNGDEKLFF
V gene: TRBV29-1
J gene: TRBJ1-4

CDR3 protein: CASSQVQGEGYTF
V gene: TRBV14
J gene: TRBJ1-2

CDR3 protein: CASSPQREKLFF
V gene: TRBV18
J gene: TRBJ1-4

CDR3 protein: CASSLVDGTDTQYF
V gene: TRBV5-1
J gene: TRBJ2-3

CDR3 protein: CASTGGVSTEAFF
V gene: TRBV2
J gene: TRBJ1-1

CDR3 protein: CASVGQGYEQYF
V gene: TRBV28
J gene: TRBJ2-7

CDR3 protein: CASSPGLAGGLGETQYF
V gene: TRBV5-6
J gene: TRBJ2-5